This T cell receptor (beta chain) was sequenced in a study of early T cells in non-severe SARS-CoV-2 infection. Attached unique molecular identifiers marked individual cDNA molecules. TCRdb re-called the 5' RACE reads through MiXCR, storing one row per CDR3 protein. Of around 27,000 distinct CDR3 sequences detected, 5.5% to 8% appear once; the ten largest clones hold about a third. The sequence was obtained from an adult who was a healthcare worker with PCR-confirmed SARS-CoV-2 infection or an uninfected control (not recorded which). Source material: whole blood.

Here the CDR3 DNA reads TGCGCCAGCAGCCAAGTAGCGGGGATCAGAGCGGGAGACGAGACCCAGTACTTC. It is translated as CASSQVAGIRAGDETQYF. The rearrangement links TRBV4-1 to TRBJ2-5; 8 bases map to TRBD2. The V and J ends lost 1 base and 5 bases, in that order; junction bases with no gene match: 15. The germline gives CDR1 MGHRA, CDR2 YSYEKL. This CDR3 has 18 amino acids.